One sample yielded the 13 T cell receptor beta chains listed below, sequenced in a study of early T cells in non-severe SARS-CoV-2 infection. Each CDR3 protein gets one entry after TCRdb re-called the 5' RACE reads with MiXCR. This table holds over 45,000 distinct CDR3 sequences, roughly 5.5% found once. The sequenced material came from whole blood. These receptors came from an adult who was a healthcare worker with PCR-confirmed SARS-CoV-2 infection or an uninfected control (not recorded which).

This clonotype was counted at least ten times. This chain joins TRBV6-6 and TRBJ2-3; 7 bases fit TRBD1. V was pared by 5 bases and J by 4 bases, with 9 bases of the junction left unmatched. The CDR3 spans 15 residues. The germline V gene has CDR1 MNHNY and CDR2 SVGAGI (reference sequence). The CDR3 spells CASSHRQGLADTQYF. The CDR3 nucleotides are TGTGCCAGCAGTCACAGACAGGGATTGGCAGATACGCAGTATTTT.

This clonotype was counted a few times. CDR3 bases: TGCGCCAGCAGCCAAGCCCGGCTGACGGGCGAGCAGTACTTC. Its translation: CASSQARLTGEQYF. The chain links TRBV4-3 to TRBJ2-7; D gene ambiguous. Germline CDR1 reads LGHNA; CDR2 reads YSLEER. V lost 1 base and J lost 6, with 13 bases in between. The CDR3 runs 14 residues.

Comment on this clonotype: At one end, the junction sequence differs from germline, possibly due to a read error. The DNA of the CDR3 is TGCAGTGCTAGACCGCAGTCGGTAGGCGAGCAGTTATTC. Translating gives CSARPQSVGEQLF. The V call is TRBV20-1, the J call TRBJ2-1; no clear D. The CDR3 runs 13 residues. Per germline, CDR1 DFQATT and CDR2 SNEGSKA (reference sequence).

In DNA, the CDR3 is TGTGCCAGCAGTTTACGTCGGGGTTCAGGCGAGCAGTACTTC. Its translation: CASSLRRGSGEQYF. The chain recombines TRBV12-3 or TRBV12-4 with TRBJ2-7; a possible D gene is TRBD2 (5 bases). There are 14 residues in the CDR3. With 2 bases removed from V and 6 bases from J, the gap between germline ends came to 14 bases.

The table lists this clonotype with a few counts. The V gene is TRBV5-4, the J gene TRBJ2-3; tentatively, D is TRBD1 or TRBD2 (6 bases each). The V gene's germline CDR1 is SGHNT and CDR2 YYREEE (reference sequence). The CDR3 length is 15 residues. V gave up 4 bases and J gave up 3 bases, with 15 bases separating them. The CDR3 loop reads CASSRVGGRTDTQYF. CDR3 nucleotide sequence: TGTGCCAGCAGCCGTGTGGGGGGCCGAACAGATACGCAGTATTTT.

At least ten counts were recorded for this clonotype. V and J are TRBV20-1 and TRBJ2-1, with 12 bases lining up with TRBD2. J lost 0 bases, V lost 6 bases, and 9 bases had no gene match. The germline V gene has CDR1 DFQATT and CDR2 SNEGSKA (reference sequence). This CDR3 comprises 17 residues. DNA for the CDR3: TGCAGTGCCCGGACTAGCGGGGCTGTAAGCTCCTACAATGAGCAGTTCTTC. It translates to CSARTSGAVSSYNEQFF.

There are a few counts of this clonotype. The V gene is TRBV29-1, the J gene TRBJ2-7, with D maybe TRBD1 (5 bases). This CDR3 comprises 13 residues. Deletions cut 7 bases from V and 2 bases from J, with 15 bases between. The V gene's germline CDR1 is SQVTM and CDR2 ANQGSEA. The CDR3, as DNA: TGCAGCGGCAAAAGGCAGGGTACCTACGAGCAGTACTTC. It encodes CSGKRQGTYEQYF.

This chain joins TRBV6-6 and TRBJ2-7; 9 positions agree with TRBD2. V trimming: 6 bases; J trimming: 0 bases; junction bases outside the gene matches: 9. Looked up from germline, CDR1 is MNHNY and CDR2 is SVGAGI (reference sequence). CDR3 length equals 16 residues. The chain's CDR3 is CASSSSGDSLSYEQYF. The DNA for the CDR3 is TGTGCCAGCAGCTCTAGCGGGGATTCTCTCTCCTACGAGCAGTACTTC.

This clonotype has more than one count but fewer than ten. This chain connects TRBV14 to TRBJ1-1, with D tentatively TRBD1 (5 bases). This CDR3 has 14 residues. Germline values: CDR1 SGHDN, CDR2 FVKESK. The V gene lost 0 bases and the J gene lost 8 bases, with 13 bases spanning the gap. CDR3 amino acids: CASSQDMQGTEAFF. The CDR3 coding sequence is TGTGCCAGCAGCCAAGATATGCAGGGAACAGAAGCTTTCTTT.

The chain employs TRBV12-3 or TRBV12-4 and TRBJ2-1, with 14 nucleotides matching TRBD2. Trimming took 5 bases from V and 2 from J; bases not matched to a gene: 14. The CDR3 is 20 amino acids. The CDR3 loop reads CASSKTPGLAGVRTYNEQFF. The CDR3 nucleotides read TGTGCCAGCAGTAAAACACCGGGACTAGCGGGAGTACGGACCTACAATGAGCAGTTCTTC.

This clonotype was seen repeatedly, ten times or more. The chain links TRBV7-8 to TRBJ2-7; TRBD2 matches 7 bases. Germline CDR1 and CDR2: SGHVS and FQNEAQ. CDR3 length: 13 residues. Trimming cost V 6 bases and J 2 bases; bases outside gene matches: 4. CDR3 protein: CASSLGRAYEQYF. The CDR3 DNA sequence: TGTGCCAGCAGTCTAGGGAGGGCCTACGAGCAGTACTTC.

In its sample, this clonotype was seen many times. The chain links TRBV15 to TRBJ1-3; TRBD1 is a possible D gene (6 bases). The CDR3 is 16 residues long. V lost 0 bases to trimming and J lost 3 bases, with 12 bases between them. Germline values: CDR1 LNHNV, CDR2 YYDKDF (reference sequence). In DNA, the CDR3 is TGTGCCACCAGCAGAGATCTGGGGGCCGGTGGAAACACCATATATTTT. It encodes CATSRDLGAGGNTIYF.

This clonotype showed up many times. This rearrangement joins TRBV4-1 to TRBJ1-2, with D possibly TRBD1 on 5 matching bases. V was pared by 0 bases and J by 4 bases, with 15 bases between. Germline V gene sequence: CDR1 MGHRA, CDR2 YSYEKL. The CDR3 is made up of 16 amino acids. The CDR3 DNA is TGCGCCAGCAGCCAAGATGGCCAGGGAGGTCCCTATGGCTACACCTTC. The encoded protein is CASSQDGQGGPYGYTF.